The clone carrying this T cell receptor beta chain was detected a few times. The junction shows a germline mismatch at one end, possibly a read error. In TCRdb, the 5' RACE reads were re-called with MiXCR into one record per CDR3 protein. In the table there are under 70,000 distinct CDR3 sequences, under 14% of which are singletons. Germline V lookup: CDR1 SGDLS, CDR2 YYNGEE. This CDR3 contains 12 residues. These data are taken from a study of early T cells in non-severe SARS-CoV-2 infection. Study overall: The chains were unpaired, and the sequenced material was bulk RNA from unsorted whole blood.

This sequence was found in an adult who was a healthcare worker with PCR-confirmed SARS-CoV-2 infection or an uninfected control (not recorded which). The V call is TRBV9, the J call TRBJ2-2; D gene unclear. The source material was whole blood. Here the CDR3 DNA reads TGTGCCACCAGCGTAAACACCGGGGAGCTGTTTTTT. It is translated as CATSVNTGELFF.